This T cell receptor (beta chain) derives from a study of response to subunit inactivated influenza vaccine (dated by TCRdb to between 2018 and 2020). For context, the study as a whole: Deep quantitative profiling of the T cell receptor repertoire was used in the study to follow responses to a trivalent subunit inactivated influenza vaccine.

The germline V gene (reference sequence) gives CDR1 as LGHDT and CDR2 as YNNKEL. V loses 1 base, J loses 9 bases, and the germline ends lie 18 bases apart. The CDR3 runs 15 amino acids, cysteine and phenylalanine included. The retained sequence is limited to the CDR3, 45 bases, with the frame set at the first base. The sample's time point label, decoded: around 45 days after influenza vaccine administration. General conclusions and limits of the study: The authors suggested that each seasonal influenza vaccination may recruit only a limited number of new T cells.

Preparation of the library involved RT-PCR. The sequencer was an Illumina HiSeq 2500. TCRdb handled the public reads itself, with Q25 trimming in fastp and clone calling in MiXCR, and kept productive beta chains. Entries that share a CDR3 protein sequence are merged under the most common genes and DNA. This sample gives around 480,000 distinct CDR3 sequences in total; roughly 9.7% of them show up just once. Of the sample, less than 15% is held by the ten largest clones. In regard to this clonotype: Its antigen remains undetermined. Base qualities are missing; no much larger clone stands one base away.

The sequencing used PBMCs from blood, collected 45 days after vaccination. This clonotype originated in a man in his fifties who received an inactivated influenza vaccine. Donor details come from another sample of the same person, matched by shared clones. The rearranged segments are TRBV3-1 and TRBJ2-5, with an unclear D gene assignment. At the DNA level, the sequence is TGTGCCAGCAGCCAAGTGGGTTGGTCTAATCGGCCCCAGTACTTC. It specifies CASSQVGWSNRPQYF.